Below, 17 T cell receptor beta chains from the same sample are listed, as sequenced in a study of Graves' ophthalmopathy and Graves' hyperthyroidism. The authors amplified TCR beta CDR3 regions from RNA transcripts. An initial RT-PCR round employing HTBI primers preceded a second-round multiplex PCR. TCRdb called the multiplex PCR reads again in MiXCR, with one record for every CDR3 protein. The sample records fewer than 400,000 distinct CDR3 sequences, around 20% being singletons. The sequenced material came from peripheral blood. The receptors originated from a woman under 30 with Graves' ophthalmopathy.

Many counts were recorded for this clonotype. This chain links TRBV20-1 with TRBJ1-1, with a weak D call TRBD1 (5 bases). Germline assignment: CDR1 DFQATT and CDR2 SNEGSKA (reference sequence). The CDR3 covers 13 residues. The V end lost 5 bases, the J end lost 3 bases, and 13 bases lay between the germline ends. The CDR3: CSAEGKLDTEAFF. The CDR3 DNA reads TGCAGTGCTGAGGGGAAATTAGACACTGAAGCTTTCTTT.

This clonotype has a count of ten or more. V gene TRBV15 combines with J gene TRBJ2-2; D gene unclear. Germline values: CDR1 LNHNV, CDR2 YYDKDF (reference sequence). This CDR3 spans 13 amino acids. Trimming took off 5 bases at V and 1 base at J, with 5 bases between the two ends. CDR3 nucleotide sequence: TGTGCCACCAGCGTAGGGAACACCGGGGAGCTGTTTTTT. Translation: CATSVGNTGELFF.

In its sample, this clonotype was seen many times. The chain uses TRBV27 and TRBJ1-5; D might be TRBD1 (5 bases). Germline-derived CDR1 and CDR2 are MNHEY and SMNVEV (reference sequence). The V and J ends lost 5 bases and 3 bases respectively, with 11 bases between them. The CDR3 consists of 14 residues. The chain's CDR3 is CASSKQATNQPQHF. DNA of the CDR3: TGTGCCAGCAGTAAACAGGCTACCAATCAGCCCCAGCATTTT.

This clonotype appeared many times. This chain joins TRBV20-1 and TRBJ1-5, with unresolved D. Deletions cut 3 bases from V and 1 base from J, with 13 bases between. CDR1 and CDR2 from the germline V gene are DFQATT and SNEGSKA (reference sequence). CDR3 length equals 15 residues. CDR3: CSASPSAGSNQPQHF. CDR3 in DNA: TGCAGTGCTAGTCCCTCGGCGGGAAGCAATCAGCCCCAGCATTTT.

This clonotype was detected ten times or more. This chain links TRBV5-1 with TRBJ2-2; D gene uncertain. Trimming removed 1 base from V and 1 base from J, with 8 bases in between. There are 15 residues in the CDR3. Germline CDR1 and CDR2: SGHRS and YFSETQ. The CDR3 nucleotides are TGCGCCAGCAGCTTGTTGCCAGGGAACACCGGGGAGCTGTTTTTT. It encodes CASSLLPGNTGELFF.

The chain recombines TRBV5-1 with TRBJ2-2; a weak D match, TRBD2 (6 bases). Trimming removed 4 bases at V and 1 base at J, with 11 bases between. The germline gives CDR1 SGHRS, CDR2 YFSETQ. The CDR3 length is 15 residues. The CDR3: CASSRGLMNTGELFF. CDR3 in DNA: TGCGCCAGCAGCAGGGGACTGATGAACACCGGGGAGCTGTTTTTT.

This clonotype showed up just a few times. The V gene is TRBV12-3 or TRBV12-4, the J gene TRBJ2-2; 7 bases match TRBD2. The CDR3 sequence is 13 residues long. V lost 6 bases to trimming and J lost 4 bases; unmatched junction nucleotides: 2. Here the CDR3 DNA reads TGTGCCAGCAGGGGAGGGCGCACCGGGGAGCTGTTTTTT. Translating it yields CASRGGRTGELFF.

This clonotype has a count of ten or more. The V gene is TRBV18, the J gene TRBJ2-5; no firm D call. This CDR3 is 14 amino acids long. Trimming left V 4 bases short and J 0 bases short, with 9 bases between. Germline V lookup: CDR1 KGHSH, CDR2 LQKENI. The CDR3 loop is CASSRRRYQETQYF. CDR3 DNA: TGTGCCAGCTCACGTCGACGATACCAAGAGACCCAGTACTTC.

This clonotype was detected ten times or more. The gene calls are TRBV6-2 or TRBV6-3 and TRBJ1-6, with 10 bases fitting TRBD1. Trimming cost V 3 bases and J 7 bases; bases outside gene matches: 6. Germline loops: CDR1 MNHEY, CDR2 SVGEGT. The CDR3 consists of 16 residues. The CDR3 DNA is TGTGCCAGCAGTTATGCCCGGGACAGGGGAAATTCACCCCTCCACTTT. It codes for CASSYARDRGNSPLHF.

This clonotype has a count of ten or more. The V gene is TRBV5-1, the J gene TRBJ1-5; a possible D gene is TRBD1 (6 bases). In germline, CDR1 is SGHRS, CDR2 YFSETQ. CDR3 size: 14 residues. V lost 4 bases and J lost 0, with 8 bases in between. This CDR3 is CASSTGHSNQPQHF. CDR3 coding DNA: TGCGCCAGCAGCACGGGACATAGCAATCAGCCCCAGCATTTT.

Many counts were recorded for this clonotype. The chain links TRBV6-1 to TRBJ1-2; 10 bases are shared with TRBD1. The germline V gene encodes CDR1 MNHNS and CDR2 SASEGT. The CDR3 runs 14 residues. Germline trimming cut 7 bases from V and 8 bases from J; bases unmatched to any gene: 10. CDR3 sequence (DNA): TGTGCCAGCACCGCGACAGGGGGCGCCGGGGGCTACACCTTC. The encoded protein is CASTATGGAGGYTF.

This clonotype was counted at least ten times. CDR3 in DNA: TGTGCCAGCAGCGCAACAGGTTCCGCTTTCTTT. Translating it yields CASSATGSAFF. The chain joins TRBV6-2 or TRBV6-3 to TRBJ1-1; maybe TRBD1 (5 bases). Germline V lookup: CDR1 MNHEY, CDR2 SVGEGT. CDR3 length equals 11 residues. Trimming pared 6 bases from V and 11 bases from J, leaving 13 bases between.

This rearrangement joins TRBV13 to TRBJ1-2; tentative D call: TRBD1 (6 bases). The CDR3 has 16 residues. Germline-derived CDR1 and CDR2 are PRHDT and FYEKMQ (reference sequence). Trimming took 0 bases from V and 7 from J, leaving 18 bases between them. This CDR3 is CASSLGLGGGFGGYTF. CDR3 bases: TGTGCCAGCAGCTTAGGCCTTGGAGGGGGGTTTGGTGGCTACACCTTC.

The chain has TRBV28 and TRBJ2-5, with D unclear. The CDR3 runs to 14 residues. V was shortened by 3 bases and J by 5 bases, with 13 bases between the two germline ends. The V gene's germline CDR1 is MDHEN and CDR2 SYDVKM. The CDR3 region is CASSFVAPRETQYF. The CDR3 coding sequence is TGTGCCAGCAGTTTTGTCGCCCCCCGGGAGACCCAGTACTTC.

This clonotype was observed many times. V gene TRBV12-3 or TRBV12-4 combines with J gene TRBJ1-2; TRBD1 agrees at 7 bases. V gave up 5 bases and J gave up 2 bases; unmatched junction bases: 2. The CDR3 has 13 residues. CDR3 nucleotides: TGTGCCAGCAGTACCAGGGGGAACTATGGCTACACCTTC. Encoded protein: CASSTRGNYGYTF.

This clonotype appeared a few times. The rearrangement joins TRBV6-2 or TRBV6-3 to TRBJ2-2; 7 bases are shared with TRBD1. The CDR3 loop spans 14 amino acids. After removal of 6 bases from V and 4 bases from J, the junction contained 5 bases not matched to a gene. Germline CDR1 is MNHEY and CDR2 is SVGEGT. The CDR3 loop reads CASSPDRATGELFF. The DNA for the CDR3 is TGTGCCAGCAGCCCCGACAGGGCCACCGGGGAGCTGTTTTTT.

This clonotype appeared many times. The CDR3 region is CASSKGGVGANVLTF. DNA of the CDR3: TGTGCCAGCAGCAAAGGAGGGGTGGGGGCCAACGTCCTGACTTTC. The V gene is TRBV6-5, the J gene TRBJ2-6, with D possibly TRBD2 on 6 matching bases. This CDR3 comprises 15 residues. Trimming removed 6 bases at V and 4 bases at J, with 13 bases between. The V gene's germline CDR1 is MNHEY and CDR2 SVGAGI.